This record looks at one T cell receptor (beta chain) sequence and its context. Its antigen remains unidentified. These data are taken from a study of blood T cells in healthy people across ages. Regarding the study as a whole: Long-lived donors exceeded aged donors in naive CD4+ cells and diversity. The percentage of naive T cells correlated strongly with TCR beta diversity.

A sample-barcoded 5' primer and a J-beta primer mix were used in a second PCR of roughly 6 to 11 cycles. Every individual sample yielded 2.5 million or more paired-end reads (each containing CDR3). Via MiXCR, TCRdb re-called the 5' RACE reads, giving one row per CDR3 protein. The sample lists about 1.4 million distinct CDR3 sequences, around 59% occurring once. CDR1 and CDR2 from the germline V gene are SGHTA and FQGNSA. The V and J ends lost 4 bases and 2 bases respectively, with 12 bases between them. The CDR3 runs 14 residues. This sequence was found in a man younger than 30 in good health. J is TRBJ2-7 and V is TRBV7-2; tentative D call: TRBD2 (6 bases). The sequencing sample was made of blood. CDR3 amino acids: CASSWGLVTYEQYF. CDR3 bases: TGTGCCAGCAGCTGGGGACTGGTAACCTACGAGCAGTACTTC.